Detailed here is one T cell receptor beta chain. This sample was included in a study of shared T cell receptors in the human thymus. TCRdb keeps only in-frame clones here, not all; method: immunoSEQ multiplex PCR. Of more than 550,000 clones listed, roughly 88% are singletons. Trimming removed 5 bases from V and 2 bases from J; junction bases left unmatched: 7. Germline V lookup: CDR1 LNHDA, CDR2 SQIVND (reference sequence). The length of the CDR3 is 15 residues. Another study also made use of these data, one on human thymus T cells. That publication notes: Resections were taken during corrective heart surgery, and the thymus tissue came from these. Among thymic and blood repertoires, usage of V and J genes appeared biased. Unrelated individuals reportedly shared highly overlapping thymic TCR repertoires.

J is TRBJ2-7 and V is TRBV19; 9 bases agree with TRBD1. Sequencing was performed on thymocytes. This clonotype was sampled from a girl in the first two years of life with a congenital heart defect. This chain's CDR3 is CASSPQDRGAYEQYF. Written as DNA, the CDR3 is TGTGCCAGTAGTCCCCAGGACAGGGGCGCCTACGAGCAGTACTTC. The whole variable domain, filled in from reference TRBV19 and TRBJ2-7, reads DGGITQSPKYLFRKEGQNVTLSCEQNLNHDAMYWYRQDPGQGLRLIYYSQIVNDFQKGDIAEGYSVSREKKESFPLTVTSAQKNPTAFYLCASSPQDRGAYEQYFGPGTRLTVT.